One T cell receptor (beta chain) is described in this entry. The target antigen is unknown. Stable disease denoted Graves' hyperthyroidism without ophthalmopathy progression within 18 months. Newly diagnosed patients aged 18 to 65 had hyperthyroidism of under 2 months' duration. In making diagnoses, clinical symptoms, serum thyroxine and TRAb, thyroid ultrasound and orbital computed tomography were all used. The CDR3 has 14 amino acids. Unmatched junction bases numbered 4, after V lost 6 bases and J lost 2 bases. Germline-derived CDR1 and CDR2 are LGHNT and FRNRAP. These data originate in a study of T cells in Graves' hyperthyroidism and ophthalmopathy. The study, taken as a whole, reports: Most expanded thyroid clonotypes above 0.001 also appeared in blood.

RNA transcripts gave rise to amplified TCR beta CDR3 regions. Carried out on the TCR CDR3, a first-round RT-PCR used the HTBI primer set. TCRdb re-derived calls from the multiplex PCR reads in MiXCR, one entry per CDR3 protein. The sample yields hundreds of thousands of distinct CDR3 sequences, 12% to 15% seen once. What was sequenced was blood. The chain links TRBV12-5 to TRBJ1-2; 9 bases fit TRBD1. The sequence was obtained from a woman aged 18-29 years with Graves' hyperthyroidism. The CDR3 loop reads CASGSGTGNYGYTF. Written as DNA, the CDR3 is TGTGCTAGTGGCTCCGGGACAGGGAACTATGGCTACACCTTC. The complete variable domain, with remaining parts taken from reference TRBV12-5 and TRBJ1-2, reads DARVTQTPRHKVTEMGQEVTMRCQPILGHNTVFWYRQTMMQGLELLAYFRNRAPLDDSGMPKDRFSAEMPDATLATLKIQPSEPRDSAVYFCASGSGTGNYGYTFGSGTRLTVV.